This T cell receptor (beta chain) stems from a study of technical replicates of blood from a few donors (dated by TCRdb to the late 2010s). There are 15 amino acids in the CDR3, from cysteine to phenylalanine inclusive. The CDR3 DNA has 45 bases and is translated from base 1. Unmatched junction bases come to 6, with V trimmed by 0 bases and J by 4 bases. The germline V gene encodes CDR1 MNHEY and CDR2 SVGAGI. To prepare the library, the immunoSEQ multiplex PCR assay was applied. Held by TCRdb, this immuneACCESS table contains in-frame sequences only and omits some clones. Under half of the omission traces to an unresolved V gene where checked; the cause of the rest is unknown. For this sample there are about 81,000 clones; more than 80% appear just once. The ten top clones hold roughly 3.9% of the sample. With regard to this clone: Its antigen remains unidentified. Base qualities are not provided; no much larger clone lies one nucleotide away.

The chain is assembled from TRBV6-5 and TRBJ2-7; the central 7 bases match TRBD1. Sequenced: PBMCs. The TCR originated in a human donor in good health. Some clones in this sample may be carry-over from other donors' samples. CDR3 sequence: CASSYSESGGYEQYF. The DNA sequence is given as TGTGCCAGCAGTTACTCGGAGTCAGGGGGTTACGAGCAGTACTTC.